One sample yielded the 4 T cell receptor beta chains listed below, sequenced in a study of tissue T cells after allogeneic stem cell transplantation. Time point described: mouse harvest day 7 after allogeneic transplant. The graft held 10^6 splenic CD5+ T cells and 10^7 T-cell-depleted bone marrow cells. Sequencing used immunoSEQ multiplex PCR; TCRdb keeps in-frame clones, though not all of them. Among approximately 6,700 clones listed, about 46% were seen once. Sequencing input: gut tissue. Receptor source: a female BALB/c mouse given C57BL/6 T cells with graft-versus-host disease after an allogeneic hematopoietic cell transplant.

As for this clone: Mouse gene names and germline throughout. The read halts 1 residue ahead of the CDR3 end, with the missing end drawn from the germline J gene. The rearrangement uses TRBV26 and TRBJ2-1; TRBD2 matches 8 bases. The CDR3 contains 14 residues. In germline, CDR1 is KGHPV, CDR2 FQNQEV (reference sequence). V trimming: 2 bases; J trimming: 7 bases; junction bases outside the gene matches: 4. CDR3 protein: CASSLGGAGAEQFF. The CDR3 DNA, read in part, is TGTGCCAGCAGTCTGGGGGGGGCCGGGGCTGAGCAGTTC.

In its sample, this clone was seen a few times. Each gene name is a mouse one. The CDR3 here is CASSLVGSDYTF. Incomplete CDR3 DNA: TGTGCCAGCTCTCTCGTTGGCTCCGACTACACC. V is TRBV12-2 and J is TRBJ1-2, with D unclear. From the germline J gene comes the end of the CDR3, since the read stops 1 residue before it. The CDR3 contains 12 residues. V dropped 0 bases and J dropped 4 bases, with 5 bases sitting between them. Germline V lookup: CDR1 SGHLS, CDR2 HYDKME.

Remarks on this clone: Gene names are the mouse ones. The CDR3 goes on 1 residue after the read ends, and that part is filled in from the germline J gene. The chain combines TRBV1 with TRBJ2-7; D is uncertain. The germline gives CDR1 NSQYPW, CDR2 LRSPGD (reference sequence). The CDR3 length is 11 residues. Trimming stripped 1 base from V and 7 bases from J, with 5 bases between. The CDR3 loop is CTCSAGVEQYF. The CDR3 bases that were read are TGCACCTGCAGTGCAGGGGTAGAACAGTAC. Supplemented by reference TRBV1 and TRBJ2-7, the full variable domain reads VTLLEQNPRWRLVPRGQAVNLRCILKNSQYPWMSWYQQDLQKQLQWLFTLRSPGDKEVKSLPGADYLATRVTDTELRLQVANMSQGRTLYCTCSAGVEQYFGPGTRLTVL.

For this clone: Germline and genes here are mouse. The DNA read from the CDR3 is TGTGCCAGCAGTCGTGGGGGGGTGAACTATGCTGAGCAGTTC. Protein product: CASSRGGVNYAEQF. The CDR3, in full, reads CASSRGGVNYAEQFF. The chain is built from TRBV26 and TRBJ2-1, with 8 bases aligning to TRBD2. The DNA ends 1 residue before the CDR3 does, and the rest of the CDR3 is filled in from the germline J gene. CDR1 KGHPV and CDR2 FQNQEV come from the germline V gene (reference sequence). The CDR3 length is 15 residues. V trimming: 4 bases; J trimming: 1 base; junction bases outside the gene matches: 3.